This T cell receptor beta chain was observed in a study of T cells in Graves' hyperthyroidism and ophthalmopathy. Study overall: Upon initial diagnosis and before any treatment, peripheral blood was collected.

TCR beta CDR3 region amplification was performed from RNA transcripts. TCR CDR3 underwent first-round RT-PCR with the HTBI primer set. Each CDR3 protein gets one entry after TCRdb re-called the multiplex PCR reads with MiXCR. The sample has more than 350,000 distinct CDR3 sequences; approximately 17% are singletons. Trimming at V came to 1 base and at J to 12 bases, leaving 11 bases not matched to a gene. The CDR3 is 14 amino acids. Germline V CDR1 and CDR2: MGHRA, YSYEKL. Points from the study as a whole: The blood repertoire included most of the expanded thyroid clonotypes above 0.001.

A few counts support this clonotype. Its antigen is unidentified. With a duration under 2 months, the hyperthyroidism was newly diagnosed in patients aged 18 to 65. The PBMCs were taken from more than 8 ml of fresh peripheral blood. This sequence was found in a woman aged 25 to 39 with Graves' hyperthyroidism that later progressed to Graves' ophthalmopathy. The sample was blood. The J gene is TRBJ1-1, the V gene TRBV4-1, with 7 bases aligning to TRBD1. CDR3 residues: CASSQVGARGVSFF. The CDR3 DNA follows: TGCGCCAGCAGCCAAGTTGGTGCCAGGGGGGTATCTTTCTTT.